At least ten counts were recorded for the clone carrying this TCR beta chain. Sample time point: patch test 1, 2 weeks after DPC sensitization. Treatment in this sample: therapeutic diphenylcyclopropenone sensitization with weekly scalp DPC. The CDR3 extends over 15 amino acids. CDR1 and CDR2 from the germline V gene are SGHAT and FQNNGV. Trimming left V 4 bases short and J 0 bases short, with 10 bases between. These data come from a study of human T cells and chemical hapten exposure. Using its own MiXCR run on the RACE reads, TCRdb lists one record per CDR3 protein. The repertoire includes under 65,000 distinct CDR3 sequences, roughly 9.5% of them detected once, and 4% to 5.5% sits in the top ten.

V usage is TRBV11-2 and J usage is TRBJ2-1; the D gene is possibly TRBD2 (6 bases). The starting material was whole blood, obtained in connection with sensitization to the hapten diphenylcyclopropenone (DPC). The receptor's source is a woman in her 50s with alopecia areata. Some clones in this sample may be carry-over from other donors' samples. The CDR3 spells CASSSLTSSYNEQFF. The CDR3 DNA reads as TGTGCCAGCAGCTCCCTGACTAGCTCCTACAATGAGCAGTTCTTC.